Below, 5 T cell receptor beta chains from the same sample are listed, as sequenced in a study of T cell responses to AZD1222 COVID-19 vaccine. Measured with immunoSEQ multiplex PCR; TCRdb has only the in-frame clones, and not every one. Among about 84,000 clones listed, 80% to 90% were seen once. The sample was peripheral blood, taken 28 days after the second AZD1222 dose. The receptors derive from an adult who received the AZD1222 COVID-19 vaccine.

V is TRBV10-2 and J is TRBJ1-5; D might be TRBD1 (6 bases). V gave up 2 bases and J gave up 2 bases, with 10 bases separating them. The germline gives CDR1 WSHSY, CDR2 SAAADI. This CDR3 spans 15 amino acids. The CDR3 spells CASSENGQRNQPQHF. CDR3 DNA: TGCGCCAGCAGTGAGAATGGACAGCGCAATCAGCCCCAGCATTTT.

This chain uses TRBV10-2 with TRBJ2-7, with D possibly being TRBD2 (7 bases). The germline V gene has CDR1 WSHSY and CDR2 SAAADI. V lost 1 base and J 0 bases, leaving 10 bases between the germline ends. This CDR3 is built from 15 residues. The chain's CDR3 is CASSEFRGASYEQYF. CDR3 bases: TGCGCCAGCAGTGAGTTCCGGGGGGCCTCCTACGAGCAGTACTTC.

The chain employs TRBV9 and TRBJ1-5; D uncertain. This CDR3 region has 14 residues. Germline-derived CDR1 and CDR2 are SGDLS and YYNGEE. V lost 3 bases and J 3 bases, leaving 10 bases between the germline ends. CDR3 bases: TGTGCCAGCAGCGGAGGGTCCAACAATCAGCCCCAGCATTTT. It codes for CASSGGSNNQPQHF.

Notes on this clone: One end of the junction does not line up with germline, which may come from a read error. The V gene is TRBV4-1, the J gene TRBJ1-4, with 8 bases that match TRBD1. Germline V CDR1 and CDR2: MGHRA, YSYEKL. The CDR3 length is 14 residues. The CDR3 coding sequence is TGCGCCAGCATCCAAGGGCAGGGGGCACAAAAACTGTTTTTT. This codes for CASIQGQGAQKLFF.

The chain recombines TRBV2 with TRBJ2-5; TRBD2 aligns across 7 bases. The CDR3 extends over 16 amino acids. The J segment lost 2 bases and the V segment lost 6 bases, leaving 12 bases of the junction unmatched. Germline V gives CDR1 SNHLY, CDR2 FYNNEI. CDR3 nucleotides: TGTGCCAGCAGCCAGACGGGGGGTGTGTGGCAAGAGACCCAGTACTTC. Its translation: CASSQTGGVWQETQYF.